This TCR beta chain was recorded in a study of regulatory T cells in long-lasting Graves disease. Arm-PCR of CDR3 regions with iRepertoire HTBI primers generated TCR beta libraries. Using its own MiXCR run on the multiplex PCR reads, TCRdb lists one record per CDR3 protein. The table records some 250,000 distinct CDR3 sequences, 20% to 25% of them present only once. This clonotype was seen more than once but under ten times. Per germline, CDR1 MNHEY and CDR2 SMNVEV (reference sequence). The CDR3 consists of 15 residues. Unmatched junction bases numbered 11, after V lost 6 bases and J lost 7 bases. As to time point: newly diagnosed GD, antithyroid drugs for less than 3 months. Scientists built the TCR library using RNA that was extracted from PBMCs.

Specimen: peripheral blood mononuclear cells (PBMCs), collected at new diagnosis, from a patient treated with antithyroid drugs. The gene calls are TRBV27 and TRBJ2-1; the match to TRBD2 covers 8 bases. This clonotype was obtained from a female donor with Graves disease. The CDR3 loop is CASSFSGALRNEQFF. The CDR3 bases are TGTGCCAGCAGCTTTAGCGGGGCCCTTAGAAATGAGCAGTTCTTC.